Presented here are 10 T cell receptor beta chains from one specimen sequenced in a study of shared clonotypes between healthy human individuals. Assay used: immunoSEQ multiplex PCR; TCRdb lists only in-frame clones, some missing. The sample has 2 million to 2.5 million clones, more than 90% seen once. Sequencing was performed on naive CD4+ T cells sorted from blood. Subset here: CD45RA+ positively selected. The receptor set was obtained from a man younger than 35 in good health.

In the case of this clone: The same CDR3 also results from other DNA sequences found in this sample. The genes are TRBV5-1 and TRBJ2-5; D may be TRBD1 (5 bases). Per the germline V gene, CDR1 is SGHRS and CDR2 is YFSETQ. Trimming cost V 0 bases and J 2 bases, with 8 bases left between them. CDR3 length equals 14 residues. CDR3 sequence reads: CASSLGQLQETQYF. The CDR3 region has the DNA TGCGCCAGCAGCTTGGGACAGCTTCAAGAGACCCAGTACTTC.

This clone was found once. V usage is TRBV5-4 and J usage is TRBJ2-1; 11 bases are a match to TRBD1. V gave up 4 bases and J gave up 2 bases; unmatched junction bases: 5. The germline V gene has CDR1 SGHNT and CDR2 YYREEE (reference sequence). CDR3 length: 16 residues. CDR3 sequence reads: CASSPGTGGTYNEQFF. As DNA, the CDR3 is TGTGCCAGCAGCCCTGGGACAGGGGGTACCTACAATGAGCAGTTCTTC. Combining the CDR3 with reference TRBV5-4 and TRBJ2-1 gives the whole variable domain ETGVTQSPTHLIKTRGQQVTLRCSSQSGHNTVSWYQQALGQGPQFIFQYYREEENGRGNFPPRFSGLQFPNYSSELNVNALELDDSALYLCASSPGTGGTYNEQFFGPGTRLTVL.

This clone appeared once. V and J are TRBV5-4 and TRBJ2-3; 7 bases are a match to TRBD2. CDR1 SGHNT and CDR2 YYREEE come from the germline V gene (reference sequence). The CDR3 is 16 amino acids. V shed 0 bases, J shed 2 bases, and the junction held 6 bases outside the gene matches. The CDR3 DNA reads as TGTGCCAGCAGCTTGGCCGGCGGGAGCGCCACAGATACGCAGTATTTT. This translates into CASSLAGGSATDTQYF.

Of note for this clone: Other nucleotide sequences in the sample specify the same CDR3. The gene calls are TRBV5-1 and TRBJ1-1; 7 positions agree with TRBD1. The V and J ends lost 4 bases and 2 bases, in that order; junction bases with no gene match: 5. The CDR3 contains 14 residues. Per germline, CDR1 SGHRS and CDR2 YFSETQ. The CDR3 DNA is TGCGCCAGCAGCCCCGGGACAGCTAACACTGAAGCTTTCTTT. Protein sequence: CASSPGTANTEAFF. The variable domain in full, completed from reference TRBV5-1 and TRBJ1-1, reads KAGVTQTPRYLIKTRGQQVTLSCSPISGHRSVSWYQQTPGQGLQFLFEYFSETQRNKGNFPGRFSGRQFSNSRSEMNVSTLELGDSALYLCASSPGTANTEAFFGQGTRLTVV.

The CDR3 DNA reads TGTGCCAGCAGTTACGTCAGGGGGTACAATGAGCAGTTCTTC. This gives the protein CASSYVRGYNEQFF. The chain is built from TRBV6-5 and TRBJ2-1, with 7 bases identical to TRBD1. The CDR3 runs 14 residues. The germline gives CDR1 MNHEY, CDR2 SVGAGI. The J segment lost 4 bases and the V segment lost 2 bases, leaving 2 bases of the junction unmatched.

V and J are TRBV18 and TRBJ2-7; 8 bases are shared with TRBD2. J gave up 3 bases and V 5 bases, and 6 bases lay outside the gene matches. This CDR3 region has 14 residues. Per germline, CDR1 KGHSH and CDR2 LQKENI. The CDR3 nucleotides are TGTGCCAGCTCATCGGTAGCGGGATACTACGAGCAGTACTTC. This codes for CASSSVAGYYEQYF.

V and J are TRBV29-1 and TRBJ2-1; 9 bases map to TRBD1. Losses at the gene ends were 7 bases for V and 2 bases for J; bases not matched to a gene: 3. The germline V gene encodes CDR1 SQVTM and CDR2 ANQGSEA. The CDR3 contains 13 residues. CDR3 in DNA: TGCAGCGCCGGACAGGGGACCTACAATGAGCAGTTCTTC. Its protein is CSAGQGTYNEQFF.

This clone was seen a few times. The CDR3: CASMMGAGDTEAFF. CDR3 DNA: TGTGCCAGCATGATGGGCGCGGGTGACACTGAAGCTTTCTTT. The chain combines TRBV6-5 with TRBJ1-1, with D hard to call. V gave up 7 bases and J gave up 3 bases, with 15 bases separating them. From germline, CDR1 is MNHEY and CDR2 SVGAGI. This CDR3 has 14 amino acids.

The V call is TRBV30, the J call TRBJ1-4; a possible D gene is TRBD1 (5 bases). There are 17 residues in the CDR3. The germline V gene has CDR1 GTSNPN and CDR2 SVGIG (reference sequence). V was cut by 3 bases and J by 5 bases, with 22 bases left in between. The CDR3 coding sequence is TGTGCCTGGAGGCAGTACGAGCGAGGGGTGAGGAATGAAAAACTGTTTTTT. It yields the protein CAWRQYERGVRNEKLFF.

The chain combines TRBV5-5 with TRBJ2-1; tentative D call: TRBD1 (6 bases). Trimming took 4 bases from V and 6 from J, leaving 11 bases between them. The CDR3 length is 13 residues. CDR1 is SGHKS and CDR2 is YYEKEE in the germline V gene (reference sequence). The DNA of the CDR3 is TGTGCCAGCAGCAGAACAGGGACCAATGAGCAGTTCTTC. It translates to CASSRTGTNEQFF.